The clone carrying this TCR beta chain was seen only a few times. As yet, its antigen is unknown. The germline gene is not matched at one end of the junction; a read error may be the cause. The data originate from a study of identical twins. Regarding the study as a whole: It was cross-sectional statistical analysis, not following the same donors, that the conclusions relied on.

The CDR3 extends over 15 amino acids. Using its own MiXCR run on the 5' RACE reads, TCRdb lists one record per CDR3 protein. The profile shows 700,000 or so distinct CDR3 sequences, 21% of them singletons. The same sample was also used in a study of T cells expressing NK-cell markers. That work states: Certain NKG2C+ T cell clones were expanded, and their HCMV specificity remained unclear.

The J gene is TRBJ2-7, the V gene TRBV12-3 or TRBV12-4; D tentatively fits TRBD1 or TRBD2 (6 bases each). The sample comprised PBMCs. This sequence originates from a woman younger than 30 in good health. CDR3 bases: TGTGCCAGCAGTCTAGCCCACAGGGACTCCCGCGAGCAGTACTTC. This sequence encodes CASSLAHRDSREQYF.